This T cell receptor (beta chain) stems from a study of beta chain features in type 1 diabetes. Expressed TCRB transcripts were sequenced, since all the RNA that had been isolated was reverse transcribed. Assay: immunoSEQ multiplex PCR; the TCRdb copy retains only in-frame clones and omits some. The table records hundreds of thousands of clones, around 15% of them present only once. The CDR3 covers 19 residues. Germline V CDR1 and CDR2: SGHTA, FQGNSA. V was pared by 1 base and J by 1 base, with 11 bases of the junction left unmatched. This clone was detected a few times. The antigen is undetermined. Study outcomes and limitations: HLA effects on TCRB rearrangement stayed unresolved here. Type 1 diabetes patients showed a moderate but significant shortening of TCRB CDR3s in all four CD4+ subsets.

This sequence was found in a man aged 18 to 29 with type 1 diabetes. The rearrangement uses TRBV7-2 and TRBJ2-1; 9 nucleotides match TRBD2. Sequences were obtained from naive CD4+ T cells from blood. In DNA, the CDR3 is TGTGCCAGCAGCTTAGGTCCCAGCGGGGGGCCGGTTTCCTACAATGAGCAGTTCTTC. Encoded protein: CASSLGPSGGPVSYNEQFF.